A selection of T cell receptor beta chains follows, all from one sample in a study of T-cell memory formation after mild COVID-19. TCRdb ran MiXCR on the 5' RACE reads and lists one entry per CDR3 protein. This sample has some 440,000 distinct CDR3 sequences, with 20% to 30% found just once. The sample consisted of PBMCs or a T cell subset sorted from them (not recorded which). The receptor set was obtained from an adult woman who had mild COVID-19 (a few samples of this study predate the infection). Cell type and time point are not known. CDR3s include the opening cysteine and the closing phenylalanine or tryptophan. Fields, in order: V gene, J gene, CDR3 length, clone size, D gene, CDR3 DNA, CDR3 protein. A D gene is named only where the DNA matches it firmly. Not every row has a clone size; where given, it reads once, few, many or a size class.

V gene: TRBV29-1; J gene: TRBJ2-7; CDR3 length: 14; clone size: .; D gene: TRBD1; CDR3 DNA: TGCAGCGTTGAGGGGGGGACAGGGCCCTACGAGCAGTACTTC; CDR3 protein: CSVEGGTGPYEQYF
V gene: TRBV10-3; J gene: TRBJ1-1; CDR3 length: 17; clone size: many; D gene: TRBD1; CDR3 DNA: TGTGCCATCAGTGAGTCCGGGACAGCCCATGCCTACACTGAAGCTTTCTTT; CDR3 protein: CAISESGTAHAYTEAFF
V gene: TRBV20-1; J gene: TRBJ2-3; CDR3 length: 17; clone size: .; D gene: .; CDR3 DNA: TGCAGTGCTAGCGTCAGCGACCGACCGACTAGCACAGATACGCAGTATTTT; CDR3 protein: CSASVSDRPTSTDTQYF
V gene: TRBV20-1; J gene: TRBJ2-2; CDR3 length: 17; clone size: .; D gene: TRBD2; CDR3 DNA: TGCAGTGCTAGAGATTGGGCCGGGACTACTAACACCGGGGAGCTGTTTTTT; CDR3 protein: CSARDWAGTTNTGELFF
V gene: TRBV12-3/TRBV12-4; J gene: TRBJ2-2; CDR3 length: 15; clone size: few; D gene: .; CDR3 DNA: TGTGCCAGCAGTTCGGGACTGTTGAACACCGGGGAGCTGTTTTTT; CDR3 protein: CASSSGLLNTGELFF
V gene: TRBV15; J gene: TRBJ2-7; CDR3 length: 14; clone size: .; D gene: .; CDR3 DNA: TGTGCCACCAGCAGAAGGACAGCCCCCTACGAGCAGTACTTC; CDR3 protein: CATSRRTAPYEQYF
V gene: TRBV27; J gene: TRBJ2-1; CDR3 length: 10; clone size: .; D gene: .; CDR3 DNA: TGTGCCAGCGGTTACGATGAGCAGTTCTTC; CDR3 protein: CASGYDEQFF
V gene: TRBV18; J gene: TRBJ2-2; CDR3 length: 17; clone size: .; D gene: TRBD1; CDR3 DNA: TGTGCCAGCTCACCCCTGGACAGGGGGCTAAATTCCGGGGAGCTGTTTTTT; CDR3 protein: CASSPLDRGLNSGELFF
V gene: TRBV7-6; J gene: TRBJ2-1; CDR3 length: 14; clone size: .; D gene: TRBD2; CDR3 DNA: TGTGCCAGCAGCCGACTAGCGGAGGGCAATGAGCAGTTCTTC; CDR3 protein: CASSRLAEGNEQFF
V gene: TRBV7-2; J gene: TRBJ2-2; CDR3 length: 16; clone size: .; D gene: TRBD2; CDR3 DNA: TGTGCCAGCAGCTCTCCTGGACTAGCTGGCGCCGGGGAGCTGTTTTTT; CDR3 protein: CASSSPGLAGAGELFF
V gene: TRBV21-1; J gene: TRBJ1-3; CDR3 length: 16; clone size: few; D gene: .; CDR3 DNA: TGTGCCAGCTCAATGGTACGCAGGGAATACGGAAACACCATATATTTT; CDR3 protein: CASSMVRREYGNTIYF
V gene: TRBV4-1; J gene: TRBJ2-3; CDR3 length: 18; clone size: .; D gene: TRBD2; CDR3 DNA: TGCGCCAGCAGCCAAGAAATCACGACTAGCGGGGGGTCCTATACGCAGTATTTT; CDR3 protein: CASSQEITTSGGSYTQYF
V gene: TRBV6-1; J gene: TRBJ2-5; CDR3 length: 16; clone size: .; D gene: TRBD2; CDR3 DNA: TGTGCCAGCAGTGAGAAGGCGGGAGCGGGAAGCGAGACCCATTACTTC; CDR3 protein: CASSEKAGAGSETHYF
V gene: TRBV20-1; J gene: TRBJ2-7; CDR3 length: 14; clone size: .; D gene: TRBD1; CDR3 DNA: TGCAGTGCTACACAAACAGGGGGCAAGGTCGAGCAGTACTTC; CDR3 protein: CSATQTGGKVEQYF
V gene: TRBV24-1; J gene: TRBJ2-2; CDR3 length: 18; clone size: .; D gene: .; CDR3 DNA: TGTGCCACCAGTGGAAGTTGGGGAAGCGGAGTGAACACCGGGGAGCTGTTTTTT; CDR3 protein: CATSGSWGSGVNTGELFF
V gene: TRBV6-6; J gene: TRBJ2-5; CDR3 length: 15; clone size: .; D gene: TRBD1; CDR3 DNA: TGTGCCAGCAGTTACTCTTCGACAGGGGGAGAGACCCAGTACTTC; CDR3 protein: CASSYSSTGGETQYF
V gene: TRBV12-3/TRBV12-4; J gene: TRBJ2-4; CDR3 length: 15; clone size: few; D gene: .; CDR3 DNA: TGTGCCAGCAGTTTCGGAACCGGGCCCTATTACATTCAGTACTTC; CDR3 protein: CASSFGTGPYYIQYF
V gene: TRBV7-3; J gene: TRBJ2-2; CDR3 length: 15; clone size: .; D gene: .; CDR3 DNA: TGTGCCAGCAGCGCGTCCGGGACAAGGACCGGGGAGCTGTTTTTT; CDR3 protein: CASSASGTRTGELFF
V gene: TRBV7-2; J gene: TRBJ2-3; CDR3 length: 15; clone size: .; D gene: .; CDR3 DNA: TGTGCCAGCAGCTATTTTGGGGGCGGCACAGATACGCAGTATTTT; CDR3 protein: CASSYFGGGTDTQYF
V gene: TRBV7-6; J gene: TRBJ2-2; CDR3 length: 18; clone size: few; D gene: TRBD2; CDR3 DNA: TGTGCCAGCAGCTTCGCTGTGGGGACTAGCGGGTCGACCGGGGAGCTGTTTTTT; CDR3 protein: CASSFAVGTSGSTGELFF
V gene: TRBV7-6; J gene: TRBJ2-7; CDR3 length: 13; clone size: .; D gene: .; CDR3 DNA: TGTGCCAGCAGCCTGGACACCTTCGGAGGGCAGTACTTC; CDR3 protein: CASSLDTFGGQYF
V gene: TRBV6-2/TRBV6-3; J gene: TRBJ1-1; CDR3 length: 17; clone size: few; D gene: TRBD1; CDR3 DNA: TGTGCCAGCAGTTACGCCACCCGGACAGGGCGTGGAACTGAAGCTTTCTTT; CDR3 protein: CASSYATRTGRGTEAFF
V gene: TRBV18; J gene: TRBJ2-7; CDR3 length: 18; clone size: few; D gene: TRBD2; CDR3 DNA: TGTGCCAGCTCACCGGGACTAGCGGGAGAAGGGGGCTCCTACGAGCAGTACTTC; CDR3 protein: CASSPGLAGEGGSYEQYF
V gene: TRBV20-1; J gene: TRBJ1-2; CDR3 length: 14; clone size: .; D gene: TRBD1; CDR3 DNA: TGCAGTGCTAGCAGACAGGGATTTAGCTATGGCTACACCTTC; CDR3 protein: CSASRQGFSYGYTF
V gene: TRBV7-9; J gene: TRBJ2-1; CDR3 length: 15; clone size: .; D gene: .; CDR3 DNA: TGTGCCAGCAGCTTAGTAGACACTAGCCGCAATGAGCAGTTCTTC; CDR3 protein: CASSLVDTSRNEQFF
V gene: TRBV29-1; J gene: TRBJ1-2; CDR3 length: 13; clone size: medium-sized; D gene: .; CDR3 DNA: TGCAGCGCTGGAACAGGGATTCACTATGGCTACACCTTC; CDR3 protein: CSAGTGIHYGYTF
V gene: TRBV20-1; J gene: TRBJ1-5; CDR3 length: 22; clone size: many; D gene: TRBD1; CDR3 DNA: TGCAGTGCTAGAGATGACCGGGACAGGGAAAGGGGTATTGGATATAGCAATCAGCCCCAGCATTTT; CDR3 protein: CSARDDRDRERGIGYSNQPQHF
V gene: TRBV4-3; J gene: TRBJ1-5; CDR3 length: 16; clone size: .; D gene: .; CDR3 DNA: TGCGCCAGCAGCCAAGATCCGGGGGATAGGAATACGCCCCAGCATTTT; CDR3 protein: CASSQDPGDRNTPQHF
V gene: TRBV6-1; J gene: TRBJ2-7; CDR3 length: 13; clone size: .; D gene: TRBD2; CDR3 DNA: TGTGCCAGCCGCCTGGGAGGGATGGGCGAGCAGTACTTC; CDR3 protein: CASRLGGMGEQYF
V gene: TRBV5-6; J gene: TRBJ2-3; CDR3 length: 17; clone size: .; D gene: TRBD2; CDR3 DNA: TGTGCCAGCAGCTTGGAGCTAGCGGGGGTCGGGGTGGATACGCAGTATTTT; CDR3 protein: CASSLELAGVGVDTQYF
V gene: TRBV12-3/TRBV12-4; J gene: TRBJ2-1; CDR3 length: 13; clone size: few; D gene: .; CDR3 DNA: TGTGCCAGCACCCTAGGCCCGTCGGGTGAGCAGTTCTTC; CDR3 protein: CASTLGPSGEQFF
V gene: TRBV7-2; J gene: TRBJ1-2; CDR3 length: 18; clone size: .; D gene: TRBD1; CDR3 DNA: TGTGCCAGCAGCCTCGGACAGGGGGCGAGTACAACTAACTATGGCTACACCTTC; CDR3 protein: CASSLGQGASTTNYGYTF
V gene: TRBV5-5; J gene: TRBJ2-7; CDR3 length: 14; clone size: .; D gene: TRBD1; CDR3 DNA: TGTGCCAGCAGCACAGGGGGAGCGCCTTACGAGCAGTACTTC; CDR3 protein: CASSTGGAPYEQYF
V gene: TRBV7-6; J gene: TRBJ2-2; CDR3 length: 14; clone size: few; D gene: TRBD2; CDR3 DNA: TGTGCCAGCACCAAGCGGGAGAACACCGGGGAGCTGTTTTTT; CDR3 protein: CASTKRENTGELFF
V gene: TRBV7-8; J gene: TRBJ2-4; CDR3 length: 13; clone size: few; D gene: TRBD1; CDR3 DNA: TGTGCCAGCAGCTCTGAATTCTCGGACAGGTGGTACTTC; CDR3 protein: CASSSEFSDRWYF
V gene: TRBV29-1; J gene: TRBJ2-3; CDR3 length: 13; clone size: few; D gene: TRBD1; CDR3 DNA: TGCAGCGTTGAGGACAGGGGAACAGATACGCAGTATTTT; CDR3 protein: CSVEDRGTDTQYF
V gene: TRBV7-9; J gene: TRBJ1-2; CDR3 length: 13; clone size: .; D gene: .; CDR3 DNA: TGTGCCAGCAGCCCCAGGACGGTCTATGGCTACACCTTC; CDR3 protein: CASSPRTVYGYTF
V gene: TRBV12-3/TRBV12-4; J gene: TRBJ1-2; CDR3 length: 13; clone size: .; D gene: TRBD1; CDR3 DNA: TGTGCCAGCCGACAGGGGATTAACTATGGCTACACCTTC; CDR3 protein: CASRQGINYGYTF
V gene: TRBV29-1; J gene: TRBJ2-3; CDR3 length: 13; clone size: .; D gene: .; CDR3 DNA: TGCAGCGTTGTTTTCGGAAGCACAGATACGCAGTATTTT; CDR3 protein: CSVVFGSTDTQYF
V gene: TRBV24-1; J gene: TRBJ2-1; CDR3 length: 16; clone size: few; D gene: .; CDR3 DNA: TGTGCCACCAGTGACTACACCGGGACTGGGAACAATGAGCAGTTCTTC; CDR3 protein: CATSDYTGTGNNEQFF
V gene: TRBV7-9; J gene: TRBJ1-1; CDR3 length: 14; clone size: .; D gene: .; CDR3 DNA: TGTGCCAGCAGCTCTACCGACAGCAACCTAGAAGCTTTCTTT; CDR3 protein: CASSSTDSNLEAFF
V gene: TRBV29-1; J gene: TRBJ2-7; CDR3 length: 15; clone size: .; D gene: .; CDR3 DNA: TGCAGCGTTGAAGGGGCCGCAGGGGAAATCTACGAGCAGTACTTC; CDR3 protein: CSVEGAAGEIYEQYF